This is a list of T cell receptor beta chains from one sample in a study of blood T cell repertoires in COVID-19. Profiling relied on immunoSEQ multiplex PCR, and the TCRdb table lists in-frame clones only, not all of them. The sample gives approximately 180,000 clones, more than 75% of which show up once; less than 20% is in the top ten. The sample was PBMCs or T cells enriched from blood (not recorded which). The receptors derive from a woman in her forties or fifties with acute COVID-19. Each CDR3 is given with its conserved first and last residue. Fields, in order: CDR3 DNA, CDR3 protein, V gene, D gene, clone size, J gene. D genes are given only for firm matches. Some rows have no size entry. The others give once, few or many, or a class for an expanded clone.

TGTGCCAGCTCACCGCTTGGACAGGGCTGGACTGAAGCTTTCTTT | CASSPLGQGWTEAFF | TRBV18 | TRBD1 | - | TRBJ1-1
TGCGCCAGCAGTGAGAATCCTAGCGGGGGCTTAGGCGGGGAGCTGTTTTTT | CASSENPSGGLGGELFF | TRBV10-2 | TRBD2 | few | TRBJ2-2
TGTGCCAGCAGCCCAGGGTTTGTCGACACTGAAGCTTTCTTT | CASSPGFVDTEAFF | TRBV7-9 | - | many | TRBJ1-1
TGCGCCAGCTATCGGGACAGCTCCTACAATGAGCAGTTCTTC | CASYRDSSYNEQFF | TRBV5-1 | TRBD1 | - | TRBJ2-1
TGTGCCAGCAGCTTTGGGGACAGGGGGGAAAGGACAGATACGCAGTATTTT | CASSFGDRGERTDTQYF | TRBV7-2 | TRBD1 | - | TRBJ2-3
TGTGCCAGCAGCCTGTCCCAGGCAGGGGCATATTCACCCCTCCACTTT | CASSLSQAGAYSPLHF | TRBV5-4 | - | - | TRBJ1-6
TGTGCCAGCAGGAACGGGGAGGGGGATTCTCAGCCCCAGCATTTT | CASRNGEGDSQPQHF | TRBV6-5 | - | - | TRBJ1-5
TGTGCCAGCAGTTTATATCTTAAGGGGCCGGAAGGAGATCAGCCCCAGCATTTT | CASSLYLKGPEGDQPQHF | TRBV28 | - | - | TRBJ1-5
TGTGCCACCAGTGAGGGTCAGGGGAATGGCTACACCTTC | CATSEGQGNGYTF | TRBV24-1 | - | - | TRBJ1-2
TGTGCCAGTAAGGGACAGTTCCTCGGGGACACAGATACGCAGTATTTT | CASKGQFLGDTDTQYF | TRBV19 | TRBD1 | - | TRBJ2-3
TGTGCCAGCAGTGCGTATGGACTAGCGGGATCCCAAGAGACCCAGTACTTC | CASSAYGLAGSQETQYF | TRBV2 | TRBD2 | - | TRBJ2-5
TGCGCCAGCAGCTTGGAAAACAGGGGTGATACGCAGTATTTT | CASSLENRGDTQYF | TRBV5-1 | TRBD1 | - | TRBJ2-3
TGCGCCAGCAGCCAAGATCTTCGGCTCCAGGTTAACTATGGCTACACCTTC | CASSQDLRLQVNYGYTF | TRBV4-3 | - | - | TRBJ1-2
TGTGCCAGCAGTGAATCCGACAGGGGGCGGGAGACCCAGTACTTC | CASSESDRGRETQYF | TRBV6-1 | TRBD1 | - | TRBJ2-5
TGTGCCAGCAGCGTAAGACAGGGGGCCGATTCACCCCTCCACTTT | CASSVRQGADSPLHF | TRBV9 | TRBD1 | - | TRBJ1-6
TGTGCCAGCAGCCCAGCTCTGACAGGGAACTATGGCTACACCTTC | CASSPALTGNYGYTF | TRBV4-2 | TRBD1 | - | TRBJ1-2
TGCGCCAGCAGCTTGGCGCCGACTGCAACTAATGAAAAACTGTTTTTT | CASSLAPTATNEKLFF | TRBV5-1 | - | - | TRBJ1-4
TGTGCCAGCAGTTACCAGCGGGGGGGCCCGCGCGGGGAGCTGTTTTTT | CASSYQRGGPRGELFF | TRBV6-2/TRBV6-3 | TRBD2 | few | TRBJ2-2
TGTGCCAGCAGCCATGGACAGGGTGGAGAGACCCAGTACTTC | CASSHGQGGETQYF | TRBV14 | TRBD1 | - | TRBJ2-5
TGTGCCAGCAGTTTATCGAGAGTTAGCTTCTGGCAGCCCCAGCATTTT | CASSLSRVSFWQPQHF | TRBV28 | - | many | TRBJ1-5
TGTGCCAGCAGCCGGGACAGGGGTCCTAAAGCGCAGTATTTT | CASSRDRGPKAQYF | TRBV5-4 | TRBD1 | - | TRBJ2-3
TGTGCCAGCAGCTTAGCGGGGAGTAATTCACCCCTCCACTTT | CASSLAGSNSPLHF | TRBV11-2 | - | - | TRBJ1-6
TGTGCCAGCAGCCCCCTTAACACCGGGGAGCTGTTTTTT | CASSPLNTGELFF | TRBV7-3 | - | - | TRBJ2-2
TGTGCCAGCAGCTTATTAAGTCCAGGGGGCGCGGAGACCCAGTACTTC | CASSLLSPGGAETQYF | TRBV7-9 | TRBD1 | - | TRBJ2-5
TGTGCCAGCAGCTTAGTGCAGGACACCATAAACACTGAAGCTTTCTTT | CASSLVQDTINTEAFF | TRBV11-2 | - | - | TRBJ1-1
TGCGCCAGCAGCCAAGATTGGGCGGTGACAGGGGACACTGAAGCTTTCTTT | CASSQDWAVTGDTEAFF | TRBV4-3 | TRBD1 | few | TRBJ1-1
TGTGCCATTACCCCCGGGACAGCGTCCCAAGAGACCCAGTACTTC | CAITPGTASQETQYF | TRBV30 | TRBD1 | - | TRBJ2-5
TGTGCCAGCAGCTTGCAGGGGGCGGACCATGAGCAGTTCTTC | CASSLQGADHEQFF | TRBV5-4 | TRBD1 | - | TRBJ2-1
TGCGCCAGCAGCTTGGGGGGCCCTGCCCCCAATGAGCAGTTCTTC | CASSLGGPAPNEQFF | TRBV5-1 | - | - | TRBJ2-1